Listed below are T cell receptor beta chains from one sample, sequenced in a study of cytomegalovirus exposure and HLA in healthy donors. Data came from immunoSEQ multiplex PCR; TCRdb stores just in-frame clones and leaves some out. The data show 180,000 or so clones, about 69% seen once. The sample was PBMCs. The receptors shown here come from a male donor in good health and CMV-seronegative. Each CDR3 is given with its conserved first and last residue. Each record gives: J gene, D gene, V gene, clone size, CDR3 protein, CDR3 DNA. D genes are given only for firm matches. Some rows have no size entry. The others give once, few or many, or a class for an expanded clone.

TRBJ2-3 - TRBV4-1 - CASSQERQRDTQYF TGCGCCAGCAGCCAAGAAAGGCAGAGGGATACGCAGTATTTT
TRBJ1-6 TRBD1 TRBV6-4 - CASSVDRAGGPLHF TGTGCCAGCAGTGTGGACAGGGCCGGCGGGCCCCTCCACTTT
TRBJ2-5 TRBD2 TRBV25-1 - CASSEKVQAGVKETQYF TGTGCCAGCAGTGAAAAGGTACAGGCGGGAGTTAAAGAGACCCAGTACTTC
TRBJ2-1 - TRBV20-1 - CSAPINEQFF TGCAGTGCTCCCATTAATGAGCAGTTCTTC
TRBJ1-4 - TRBV19 - CASSIQTRLNEKLFF TGTGCCAGTAGTATCCAGACCAGACTTAATGAAAAACTGTTTTTT
TRBJ2-6 TRBD2 TRBV10-3 - CAIGREGTRSGANVLTF TGTGCCATCGGGAGGGAGGGCACCCGCTCTGGGGCCAACGTCCTGACTTTC
TRBJ1-5 TRBD1 TRBV5-5 few CASSLGQGSNQPQHF TGTGCCAGCAGCTTGGGACAGGGAAGCAATCAGCCCCAGCATTTT
TRBJ2-1 - TRBV19 - CASSIVQGYNEQFF TGTGCCAGTAGTATTGTGCAGGGCTACAATGAGCAGTTCTTC
TRBJ2-7 - TRBV28 - CASSLGGAHRDEQYF TGTGCCAGCAGTTTGGGCGGGGCCCACCGCGACGAGCAGTACTTC
TRBJ1-5 - TRBV6-5 - CASRKKANSNQPQHF TGTGCCAGCAGAAAGAAAGCTAATAGCAATCAGCCCCAGCATTTT
TRBJ2-7 TRBD2 TRBV7-6 - CASSAELAFYEQYF TGTGCCAGCAGCGCCGAACTAGCGTTCTACGAGCAGTACTTC
TRBJ2-1 TRBD2 TRBV2 - CASSEKLAGGPEQFF TGTGCCAGCAGTGAGAAACTAGCGGGAGGGCCTGAGCAGTTCTTC
TRBJ2-7 TRBD1 TRBV7-9 - CASSGQGTEQYF TGTGCCAGCAGCGGACAGGGAACCGAGCAGTACTTC
TRBJ1-1 - TRBV15 - CATSRVGMTARRNTEAFF TGTGCCACCAGCAGAGTCGGTATGACAGCCAGACGGAACACTGAAGCTTTCTTT
TRBJ2-1 TRBD1 TRBV4-2 - CASSQDFTGQGAGNEQFF TGTGCCAGCAGCCAAGATTTTACCGGACAGGGGGCTGGCAATGAGCAGTTCTTC
TRBJ2-2 - TRBV2 few CASSANRVPTGELFF TGTGCCAGCAGCGCCAACAGGGTACCCACCGGGGAGCTGTTTTTT
TRBJ1-5 - TRBV30 - CAWQGGAGQPQHF TGTGCCTGGCAGGGCGGGGCCGGACAGCCCCAGCATTTT
TRBJ2-1 TRBD2 TRBV6-1 - CASSGLAGGHKFF TGTGCCAGCAGTGGACTAGCGGGAGGCCATAAGTTCTTC
TRBJ2-4 - TRBV28 - CASSLSTGIQYF TGTGCCAGCAGTTTATCTACTGGTATTCAGTACTTC
TRBJ1-6 - TRBV27 - CASSLVISGFGSPLHF TGTGCCAGCAGTTTAGTCATCTCGGGGTTTGGGTCACCCCTCCACTTT
TRBJ2-7 TRBD1 TRBV6-5 - CASSAGQGTYEQYF TGTGCCAGCAGTGCGGGACAGGGGACTTACGAGCAGTACTTC
TRBJ2-3 - TRBV25-1 - CASSELGASRSDTQYF TGTGCCAGCAGTGAATTGGGGGCTAGTCGGTCAGATACGCAGTATTTT
TRBJ2-1 TRBD2 TRBV4-3 - CASSPGLAGGNEQFF TGCGCCAGCAGCCCGGGACTAGCGGGTGGGAATGAGCAGTTCTTC